A single sample gave rise to the 17 T cell receptor beta chains below, sequenced in a study of OX40 agonist ivuxolimab in advanced cancers. Assay: immunoSEQ multiplex PCR; the TCRdb copy retains only in-frame clones and omits some. The sample contains about 99,000 clones, 95% to 97% of which appear only once. The sequencing here drew on CD4+ or CD8+ T cells sorted from blood, taken in a trial of the OX40 agonist ivuxolimab. The receptor set was obtained from an adult with an advanced solid tumor such as melanoma, head and neck, liver or kidney cancer.

This clone was counted once. This chain links TRBV5-8 with TRBJ2-1, with TRBD2 matching 13 bases. The CDR3 is 15 amino acids. The junction had 0 bases not matched to a gene; V was cut back by 0 bases and J by 6 bases. Per germline, CDR1 SGHTS and CDR2 YDEGEE. CDR3 bases: TGTGCCAGCAGCTTGGGACTAGCGGGAGGCAATGAGCAGTTCTTC. Amino acids: CASSLGLAGGNEQFF.

The rearrangement joins TRBV6-5 to TRBJ2-7; D is perhaps TRBD1 (7 bases). Germline values: CDR1 MNHEY, CDR2 SVGAGI. V lost 5 bases, J lost 2 bases, and 10 bases lay in between. The CDR3 is 13 amino acids. The CDR3 loop is CASSAGQTYEQYF. CDR3 nucleotides: TGTGCCAGCAGTGCGGGACAGACCTACGAGCAGTACTTC.

V gene TRBV4-1 combines with J gene TRBJ2-7, with 9 bases that match TRBD2. V gave up 5 bases and J gave up 4 bases; unmatched junction bases: 9. There are 15 residues in the CDR3. Germline CDR1 is MGHRA and CDR2 is YSYEKL. DNA of the CDR3: TGCGCCAGCAGCGAAGCGGGGGGCAGGTATTACGAGCAGTACTTC. Residues: CASSEAGGRYYEQYF.

The CDR3 DNA is TGCGCCAGCAGCTCCGGTACCCCAGAGACCCAGTACTTC. Amino acids: CASSSGTPETQYF. The chain combines TRBV5-1 with TRBJ2-5; D not resolved. The germline V gene encodes CDR1 SGHRS and CDR2 YFSETQ. CDR3 length: 13 residues. Trimming cost V 3 bases and J 4 bases, with 10 bases left between them.

This clone was seen a handful of times. V and J are TRBV7-6 and TRBJ1-5, with a tentative D call TRBD1 (5 bases). Germline CDR1 SGHVS, CDR2 FNYEAQ. The CDR3 contains 15 residues. Trimming shortened V by 8 bases and J by 6 bases, and 20 bases separated the two germline ends. CDR3 nucleotide sequence: TGTGCCAGCCTAACACCGACAGAAAACTGTCAGCCCCAGCATTTT. Translating gives CASLTPTENCQPQHF. Based on the CDR3 plus reference TRBV7-6 and TRBJ1-5, the full variable domain is GAGVSQSPRYKVTKRGQDVALRCDPISGHVSLYWYRQALGQGPEFLTYFNYEAQQDKSGLPNDRFSAERPEGSISTLTIQRTEQRDSAMYRCASLTPTENCQPQHFGDGTRLSIL.

The chain employs TRBV7-2 and TRBJ1-5; 7 nucleotides match TRBD1. Germline-derived CDR1 and CDR2 are SGHTA and FQGNSA. The CDR3 contains 14 residues. V shed 5 bases, J shed 3 bases, and the junction held 4 bases outside the gene matches. In DNA, the CDR3 is TGTGCCAGCAGCACGGGACAGACCAATCAGCCCCAGCATTTT. It yields the protein CASSTGQTNQPQHF.

The chain couples TRBV18 to TRBJ1-1; perhaps TRBD1 as D (5 bases). The germline gives CDR1 KGHSH, CDR2 LQKENI. V gave up 4 bases and J gave up 2 bases, with 5 bases separating them. The length of the CDR3 is 12 residues. The CDR3 sequence: CASSRGNTEAFF. CDR3 coding DNA: TGTGCCAGCTCACGGGGCAACACTGAAGCTTTCTTT.

The chain combines TRBV6-6 with TRBJ2-7, with D maybe TRBD1 (6 bases). CDR3 length: 11 amino acids. The V gene lost 7 bases and the J gene lost 6 bases, with 10 bases spanning the gap. Germline V gene sequence: CDR1 MNHNY, CDR2 SVGAGI (reference sequence). This CDR3 reads CASKLGGEQYF. In DNA, the CDR3 is TGTGCCAGCAAGTTAGGGGGCGAGCAGTACTTC.

This chain uses TRBV28 with TRBJ1-3; D may be TRBD1 (5 bases). This CDR3 region has 16 residues. The ends were cut back, 6 bases at V and 0 bases at J, with 15 bases in the middle. Germline assignment: CDR1 MDHEN and CDR2 SYDVKM. The CDR3 DNA reads as TGTGCCAGCAGCTGGGGGGACGAAGACTCTGGAAACACCATATATTTT. It translates to CASSWGDEDSGNTIYF.

J is TRBJ1-4 and V is TRBV27; 7 bases match TRBD1. The CDR3 spans 14 residues. V shed 4 bases, J shed 8 bases, and the junction held 7 bases outside the gene matches. Germline CDR1 and CDR2: MNHEY and SMNVEV (reference sequence). The CDR3 loop reads CASSSSQGVEKLFF. The CDR3 bases are TGTGCCAGCAGTTCATCCCAGGGGGTCGAAAAACTGTTTTTT. Filled out from reference TRBV27 and TRBJ1-4, the complete variable domain reads EAQVTQNPRYLITVTGKKLTVTCSQNMNHEYMSWYRQDPGLGLRQIYYSMNVEVTDKGDVPEGYKVSRKEKRNFPLILESPSPNQTSLYFCASSSSQGVEKLFFGSGTQLSVL.

The rearrangement links TRBV7-8 to TRBJ1-3; 8 bases are shared with TRBD1. Germline lookup yields CDR1 SGHVS and CDR2 FQNEAQ. V shed 0 bases and J 4 bases; nucleotides not matched to a gene: 11. The CDR3 consists of 18 residues. For the CDR3, the DNA is TGTGCCAGCAGCTTAGCGGTGTCGGTGCAGGGGGCCGGAAACACCATATATTTT. Translated, it gives CASSLAVSVQGAGNTIYF.

This chain links TRBV27 with TRBJ2-4; 7 bases are a match to TRBD1. The length of the CDR3 is 13 residues. The germline CDR1 and CDR2 sequences are MNHEY and SMNVEV (reference sequence). The J segment lost 10 bases and the V segment lost 6 bases, leaving 9 bases of the junction unmatched. Here the CDR3 reads CASSPGQAIIQYF. For the CDR3, the DNA is TGTGCCAGCAGCCCTGGACAGGCGATAATTCAGTACTTC.

The V and J genes are TRBV14 and TRBJ2-1; 15 bases are shared with TRBD2. This CDR3 has 19 amino acids. V lost 1 base to trimming and J lost 5 bases; unmatched junction nucleotides: 9. CDR1 is SGHDN and CDR2 is FVKESK in the germline V gene. DNA of the CDR3: TGTGCCAGCAGCCAAGTCATGGGACTAGCGGGAGGTAGGGACAATGAGCAGTTCTTC. It encodes CASSQVMGLAGGRDNEQFF.

The rearrangement links TRBV11-2 to TRBJ2-7; 9 nucleotides line up with TRBD1. CDR1 SGHAT and CDR2 FQNNGV come from the germline V gene. V lost 5 bases, J lost 7 bases, and 9 bases stayed unmatched. This CDR3 is built from 14 residues. In DNA, the CDR3 is TGTGCCAGCAGCCTGTACCTCGGGACAGGGGAGCAGTACTTC. Protein sequence: CASSLYLGTGEQYF. Filled out from reference TRBV11-2 and TRBJ2-7, the complete variable domain reads EAGVAQSPRYKIIEKRQSVAFWCNPISGHATLYWYQQILGQGPKLLIQFQNNGVVDDSQLPKDRFSAERLKGVDSTLKIQPAKLEDSAVYLCASSLYLGTGEQYFGPGTRLTVT.

This CDR3 reads CASSLLQGTGELFF. In nucleotides, the CDR3 is TGTGCCAGCAGCTTGCTCCAGGGCACCGGGGAGCTGTTTTTT. The chain carries TRBV5-6 and TRBJ2-2; D might be TRBD1 (5 bases). The ends were cut back, 1 base at V and 4 bases at J, with 8 bases in the middle. From germline, CDR1 is SGHDT and CDR2 YYEEEE. There are 14 residues in the CDR3. Combining the CDR3 with reference TRBV5-6 and TRBJ2-2 gives the whole variable domain DAGVTQSPTHLIKTRGQQVTLRCSPKSGHDTVSWYQQALGQGPQFIFQYYEEEERQRGNFPDRFSGHQFPNYSSELNVNALLLGDSALYLCASSLLQGTGELFFGEGSRLTVL.

This clone was recorded only once. The chain recombines TRBV4-1 with TRBJ2-1; TRBD2 agrees at 13 bases. The V and J ends lost 5 bases and 10 bases, in that order; junction bases with no gene match: 8. From germline, CDR1 is MGHRA and CDR2 YSYEKL. The CDR3 sequence is 15 residues long. This chain's CDR3 is CASSYSGLAGREQFF. The CDR3 coding sequence is TGCGCCAGCAGCTACTCGGGACTAGCGGGAAGAGAGCAGTTCTTC.

V usage is TRBV4-1 and J usage is TRBJ2-1, with TRBD2 identical over 7 bases. Germline assignment: CDR1 MGHRA and CDR2 YSYEKL. The CDR3 covers 15 residues. The junction had 2 bases not matched to a gene; V was cut back by 3 bases and J by 0 bases. The CDR3 is CASSQGGSSYNEQFF. As DNA, the CDR3 is TGCGCCAGCAGCCAGGGGGGGAGCTCCTACAATGAGCAGTTCTTC.